This TCR beta chain was identified in a study of blood T cell repertoires in COVID-19. Overall study context: Samples taken during acute and convalescent COVID-19 were collected in the United States, Italy and Spain. PBMCs, B-cell-depleted T cells, or T cells were the source of the cDNA or gDNA that made up the material.

Authors' processing steps: Estimation of nucleated cell counts relied on the amplification of reference gene primers. Method: immunoSEQ multiplex PCR; TCRdb's copy keeps in-frame clones and lacks some. The V and J calls and clone size come from that table; D and trimming were worked out from the DNA. This sample has about 210,000 clones, with roughly nine tenths found just once. This clone was seen a single time. V lost 10 bases to trimming and J lost 3 bases, with 13 bases between them. This CDR3 region has 13 residues. Germline V gives CDR1 MNHEY, CDR2 SVGAGI. Sequencing used peripheral blood. This TCR derives from a man aged 35-49 years with acute or convalescent COVID-19. The rearrangement uses TRBV6-5 and TRBJ1-5, with D hard to call. The CDR3 loop is CATKGGLNQPQHF. As DNA, the CDR3 is TGTGCCACCAAAGGAGGGCTCAATCAGCCCCAGCATTTT.